The next 26 T cell receptor beta chains were all read from a single sample in a study of cytomegalovirus exposure and HLA in healthy donors. Method: immunoSEQ multiplex PCR; TCRdb's copy keeps in-frame clones and lacks some. Among 70,000 or so clones, 91% were seen once, and the ten largest hold 2.5% to 4%. What was sequenced was PBMCs. Every receptor here comes from a man between 18 and 29 years old in good health and CMV-seronegative.

The chain employs TRBV7-2 and TRBJ1-2; 8 bases are a match to TRBD1. Germline CDR1 SGHTA, CDR2 FQGNSA. The CDR3 has 14 residues. The ends lost 2 bases at V and 6 bases at J; junction bases unmatched: 5. In nucleotides, the CDR3 is TGTGCCAGCAGCTTAATCGTGACAGGGGATGGCTACACCTTC. Its protein product is CASSLIVTGDGYTF.

The genes are TRBV2 and TRBJ1-1; D gene uncertain. Trimming pared 5 bases from V and 4 bases from J, leaving 8 bases between. The CDR3 spans 12 residues. The germline gives CDR1 SNHLY, CDR2 FYNNEI. DNA of the CDR3: TGTGCCAGCAGTTTTGGCGGCACTGAAGCTTTCTTT. This sequence encodes CASSFGGTEAFF. Looking up the rest from reference TRBV2 and TRBJ1-1 gives the full variable domain: EPEVTQTPSHQVTQMGQEVILRCVPISNHLYFYWYRQILGQKVEFLVSFYNNEISEKSEIFDDQFSVERPDGSNFTLKIRSTKLEDSAMYFCASSFGGTEAFFGQGTRLTVV.

The V gene is TRBV27, the J gene TRBJ2-2, with 12 nucleotides matching TRBD2. V lost 7 bases to trimming and J lost 7 bases; unmatched junction nucleotides: 13. Germline CDR1 MNHEY, CDR2 SMNVEV (reference sequence). The CDR3 is made up of 17 amino acids. CDR3 loop: CASTLARLAGEYGELFF. The DNA for the CDR3 is TGTGCCAGCACCCTAGCAAGACTAGCGGGAGAATACGGGGAGCTGTTTTTT.

The chain couples TRBV5-8 to TRBJ2-3; 15 bases align to TRBD2. Germline CDR1 and CDR2: SGHTS and YDEGEE. V lost 4 bases and J lost 6; bases outside the gene matches: 9. This CDR3 comprises 17 residues. Here the CDR3 DNA reads TGTGCCAGCAGCGGACTAGCGGGGGGGGCCGTGATGGATACGCAGTATTTT. This gives the protein CASSGLAGGAVMDTQYF.

The V and J genes are TRBV5-1 and TRBJ1-3, with D possibly being TRBD1 (5 bases). Looked up from germline, CDR1 is SGHRS and CDR2 is YFSETQ. Trimming shortened V by 0 bases and J by 3 bases, and 10 bases separated the two germline ends. This CDR3 has 15 amino acids. The CDR3 sequence is CASSLASQGGNTIYF. The CDR3 DNA reads as TGCGCCAGCAGCTTGGCCTCGCAGGGTGGAAACACCATATATTTT.

This chain's CDR3 is CASSRGGRQGTYEQYF. The CDR3 coding sequence is TGTGCCAGCAGTCGTGGCGGGAGGCAGGGAACCTACGAGCAGTACTTC. The chain recombines TRBV28 with TRBJ2-7, with 8 positions matching TRBD2. CDR3 length equals 16 residues. J lost 2 bases, V lost 5 bases, and 11 bases had no gene match. Germline-derived CDR1 and CDR2 are MDHEN and SYDVKM.

V gene TRBV7-9 combines with J gene TRBJ2-5; 7 bases are shared with TRBD2. The V segment lost 2 bases and the J segment 4 bases; nucleotides outside the gene matches: 7. Germline V lookup: CDR1 SEHNR, CDR2 FQNEAQ (reference sequence). This CDR3 has 15 residues. The CDR3 DNA is TGTGCCAGCAGCTTATCGTCTACGGGAGGAGAGACCCAGTACTTC. This encodes CASSLSSTGGETQYF.

The gene calls are TRBV19 and TRBJ2-7; possible D gene TRBD1, 5 bases. The CDR3 runs 15 residues. Looked up from germline, CDR1 is LNHDA and CDR2 is SQIVND (reference sequence). Trimming left V 3 bases short and J 4 bases short, with 16 bases between. CDR3 sequence reads: CASSIRGQGRYEQYF. CDR3 coding DNA: TGTGCCAGTAGTATTAGGGGTCAGGGAAGGTACGAGCAGTACTTC.

CDR3 region: CASSPRQVDTEAFF. The CDR3 nucleotides read TGTGCCAGCAGTCCCCGCCAGGTTGACACTGAAGCTTTCTTT. The rearrangement uses TRBV28 and TRBJ1-1; D is uncertain. Trimming removed 5 bases from V and 3 bases from J, with 13 bases in between. Germline CDR1 MDHEN, CDR2 SYDVKM. The CDR3 loop spans 14 amino acids.

This chain links TRBV5-1 with TRBJ2-7, with 8 bases that match TRBD1. CDR1 is SGHRS, CDR2 YFSETQ, per germline. The junction had 5 bases not matched to a gene; V was cut back by 4 bases and J by 2 bases. This CDR3 is 14 amino acids long. The CDR3: CASSTTGEPYEQYF. CDR3 DNA: TGCGCCAGCAGCACGACAGGGGAACCCTACGAGCAGTACTTC.

The chain combines TRBV6-4 with TRBJ2-1; 10 bases fit TRBD2. Germline CDR1 and CDR2: MRHNA and SNTAGT. V lost 4 bases to trimming and J lost 0 bases; unmatched junction nucleotides: 9. The CDR3 spans 18 residues. The CDR3: CASSVGTSDFGSYNEQFF. Here the CDR3 DNA reads TGTGCCAGCAGTGTCGGGACTAGCGATTTCGGCTCCTACAATGAGCAGTTCTTC.

This chain connects TRBV18 to TRBJ1-1, with 8 bases fitting TRBD1. This CDR3 is 13 amino acids long. The junction had 5 bases not matched to a gene; V was cut back by 8 bases and J by 3 bases. CDR1 and CDR2 from the germline V gene are KGHSH and LQKENI. In DNA, the CDR3 is TGTGCCAGCCTTCCGGGACAGGACACTGAAGCTTTCTTT. Its protein product is CASLPGQDTEAFF.

This sequence joins TRBV9 and TRBJ2-3; D may be TRBD2 (5 bases). CDR1 is SGDLS and CDR2 is YYNGEE in the germline V gene. V was clipped by 3 bases and J by 5 bases, with 19 bases between them. The CDR3 runs to 16 residues. Here the CDR3 DNA reads TGTGCCAGCAGCGCCTGGGGAGAACAAGGTCGAGATACGCAGTATTTT. Translating gives CASSAWGEQGRDTQYF. The complete variable domain, with remaining parts taken from reference TRBV9 and TRBJ2-3, reads DSGVTQTPKHLITATGQRVTLRCSPRSGDLSVYWYQQSLDQGLQFLIQYYNGEERAKGNILERFSAQQFPDLHSELNLSSLELGDSALYFCASSAWGEQGRDTQYFGPGTRLTVL.

V and J are TRBV19 and TRBJ2-1, with 7 bases lining up with TRBD2. The ends lost 7 bases at V and 6 bases at J; junction bases unmatched: 9. CDR3 size: 14 residues. Germline V CDR1 and CDR2: LNHDA, SQIVND (reference sequence). DNA of the CDR3: TGTGCCAGTAATACAGCGGGGCCGCTCAATGAGCAGTTCTTC. This codes for CASNTAGPLNEQFF.

The gene calls are TRBV30 and TRBJ2-1; 9 nucleotides agree with TRBD1. Trimming cost V 0 bases and J 15 bases; bases outside gene matches: 9. The CDR3 has 13 amino acids. Germline V gene data show CDR1 as GTSNPN and CDR2 as SVGIG (reference sequence). The CDR3 bases are TGTGCCTGGAGTGTGATACGACAGGGGGTAAGGTTCTTC. As protein: CAWSVIRQGVRFF.

The gene calls are TRBV6-4 and TRBJ2-1; 11 bases align to TRBD2. The length of the CDR3 is 15 residues. CDR1 and CDR2 from the germline V gene are MRHNA and SNTAGT. The V segment lost 2 bases and the J segment 4 bases; nucleotides outside the gene matches: 1. The CDR3 nucleotides read TGTGCCAGCAGTGACGGGACTAGCGGATACAATGAGCAGTTCTTC. Protein sequence: CASSDGTSGYNEQFF.

The chain combines TRBV18 with TRBJ2-7; 13 positions agree with TRBD2. Losses at the gene ends were 2 bases for V and 3 bases for J; bases not matched to a gene: 10. The CDR3 covers 18 residues. The germline CDR1 and CDR2 sequences are KGHSH and LQKENI. This CDR3 reads CASSPDGGLAGVNYEQYF. For the CDR3, the DNA is TGTGCCAGCTCACCAGACGGAGGACTAGCGGGAGTGAACTACGAGCAGTACTTC.

This chain joins TRBV5-1 and TRBJ2-6; D might be TRBD2 (6 bases). The germline V and J ends were trimmed by 7 bases and 2 bases, with 10 bases remaining between them. The CDR3 contains 14 residues. From germline, CDR1 is SGHRS and CDR2 YFSETQ. The CDR3 loop reads CASSLATGANVLTF. The CDR3 DNA follows: TGCGCCAGCTCCCTAGCGACTGGGGCCAACGTCCTGACTTTC.

This chain uses TRBV14 with TRBJ2-1; perhaps TRBD2 as D (5 bases). CDR3 length: 17 amino acids. V was trimmed by 0 bases and J by 2 bases, leaving 14 bases between them. Germline CDR1 SGHDN, CDR2 FVKESK. The chain's CDR3 is CASSQEGRAATYNEQFF. CDR3 coding DNA: TGTGCCAGCAGCCAAGAAGGGCGAGCGGCCACCTACAATGAGCAGTTCTTC. Filled out from reference TRBV14 and TRBJ2-1, the complete variable domain reads EAGVTQFPSHSVIEKGQTVTLRCDPISGHDNLYWYRRVMGKEIKFLLHFVKESKQDESGMPNNRFLAERTGGTYSTLKVQPAELEDSGVYFCASSQEGRAATYNEQFFGPGTRLTVL.

The rearrangement joins TRBV7-9 to TRBJ1-3; D possibly corresponds to TRBD1 (5 bases). CDR1 is SEHNR and CDR2 is FQNEAQ in the germline V gene (reference sequence). V lost 5 bases and J lost 4, with 21 bases in between. The CDR3 is 17 amino acids. The CDR3 DNA is TGTGCCAGCAGCACCCCCAGGGACCGGGAGGGCGGAAACACCATATATTTT. It encodes CASSTPRDREGGNTIYF.

V usage is TRBV6-1 and J usage is TRBJ2-3; 10 bases map to TRBD2. This CDR3 is built from 15 residues. Per the germline V gene, CDR1 is MNHNS and CDR2 is SASEGT. The ends lost 6 bases at V and 8 bases at J; junction bases unmatched: 11. In nucleotides, the CDR3 is TGTGCCAGCAGCCAGCGGGAGGGTTTCTCACTTACGCAGTATTTT. Translated, it gives CASSQREGFSLTQYF.

The rearrangement joins TRBV7-2 to TRBJ2-3, with 9 bases lining up with TRBD1. The J segment lost 1 base and the V segment lost 2 bases, leaving 10 bases of the junction unmatched. The CDR3 is made up of 18 amino acids. Germline values: CDR1 SGHTA, CDR2 FQGNSA. The CDR3 sequence: CASSLRDRAGRGTDTQYF. The CDR3 region has the DNA TGTGCCAGCAGCTTACGGGACAGGGCCGGGCGGGGCACAGATACGCAGTATTTT.

This chain uses TRBV25-1 with TRBJ2-2, with a possible D match to TRBD2 (6 bases). The germline CDR1 and CDR2 sequences are MGHDK and SYGVNS. CDR3 length equals 13 residues. V was clipped by 6 bases and J by 5 bases, with 10 bases between them. CDR3 amino acids: CASRNGGTGELFF. The CDR3 DNA follows: TGTGCCAGCAGGAATGGAGGGACCGGGGAGCTGTTTTTT.

This rearrangement joins TRBV5-4 to TRBJ1-2; 8 nucleotides match TRBD1. The V and J ends lost 4 bases and 1 base, in that order; junction bases with no gene match: 12. CDR1 and CDR2 (germline): SGHNT, YYREEE (reference sequence). The CDR3 loop spans 17 amino acids. The CDR3 DNA reads TGTGCCAGCAGCCCGGGGCAGGGGGCCCCGAGTAACTATGGCTACACCTTC. This translates into CASSPGQGAPSNYGYTF.

J is TRBJ2-1 and V is TRBV12-2; the DNA was not compared with TRBD2, the D call given in the table. TRBV12-2 is a known pseudogene. CDR3 length equals 17 residues. The DNA of the CDR3 is TGTGCAAGTCGCTTTAGCCGGGAGGCTTGTGACTACAATGAGCAGTTCTTC. This translates into CASRFSREACDYNEQFF.

This clone was seen more than once but under ten times. The rearrangement joins TRBV6-4 to TRBJ1-2; D is ambiguous. The germline V gene encodes CDR1 MRHNA and CDR2 SNTAGT. The CDR3 extends over 15 amino acids. The germline V and J ends were trimmed by 4 bases and 3 bases, with 15 bases remaining between them. The CDR3 DNA reads as TGTGCCAGCAGTGTGGAAGGAGGGAGAGACTATGGCTACACCTTC. It yields the protein CASSVEGGRDYGYTF.